This T cell receptor (beta chain) appears in the sequencing data of a study of blood T cell repertoires in COVID-19. Study-level background: From the United States, Italy and Spain came samples of acute and convalescent COVID-19. PBMCs, B-cell-depleted T cells, or T cells provided the cDNA or gDNA that made up the material.

The germline gives CDR1 SGHVS, CDR2 FQNEAQ. J was trimmed by 3 bases and V by 6 bases; bases with no gene match: 15. The CDR3 extends over 17 amino acids. Per the authors' pipeline: Amplification of reference gene primers was used by the study to estimate nucleated cell counts. Sequencing used immunoSEQ multiplex PCR; TCRdb keeps in-frame clones, though not all of them. For V, J and clone size, that table is used; D and trimming come from the DNA. The sample includes over 250,000 clones, approximately 83% of them seen just once. This TCR came from a woman aged 50 to 60 who had recovered from COVID-19. The genes are TRBV7-8 and TRBJ2-3; 7 positions match TRBD1. The specimen sequenced was peripheral blood. The CDR3 nucleotides read TGTGCCAGCAGGGCGCGGCGTGGGGCAGGGGGAACAGATACGCAGTATTTT. Translation: CASRARRGAGGTDTQYF.